This passage covers 12 T cell receptor beta chains from one sample sequenced in a study of T cells in Graves' hyperthyroidism and ophthalmopathy. Researchers amplified the TCR beta CDR3 regions from RNA transcripts. First-round RT-PCR targeting the TCR CDR3 was performed with the HTBI primer set. TCRdb re-derived calls from the multiplex PCR reads in MiXCR, one entry per CDR3 protein. The sample lists roughly 700,000 distinct CDR3 sequences; 12% to 15% were seen once. Material: blood. Source of these receptors: a woman aged 18 to 35 with Graves' hyperthyroidism.

This clonotype has a count of ten or more. The rearrangement links TRBV12-3 or TRBV12-4 to TRBJ1-1, with D tentatively TRBD1 (6 bases). The CDR3 covers 18 residues. V gave up 3 bases and J gave up 2 bases, with 22 bases separating them. The CDR3 nucleotides are TGTGCCAGCAGTTTTCGAGCCTACAGGGAAAGGGGTAACACTGAAGCTTTCTTT. This codes for CASSFRAYRERGNTEAFF.

This clonotype occurred many times. The chain links TRBV20-1 to TRBJ2-1; D is perhaps TRBD1 (6 bases). The germline gives CDR1 DFQATT, CDR2 SNEGSKA (reference sequence). The CDR3 runs 16 residues. V was trimmed by 4 bases and J by 0 bases, leaving 16 bases between them. CDR3 protein: CSAKQPGESSYNEQFF. CDR3 bases: TGCAGTGCTAAGCAGCCAGGGGAAAGCTCCTACAATGAGCAGTTCTTC.

This clonotype was seen repeatedly, ten times or more. The genes are TRBV7-9 and TRBJ2-5, with TRBD2 identical over 7 bases. The CDR3 consists of 12 residues. Germline V gene lookup returns CDR1 SEHNR and CDR2 FQNEAQ (reference sequence). V trimming: 4 bases; J trimming: 7 bases; junction bases outside the gene matches: 3. CDR3 amino acids: CASSSRGVTQYF. Here the CDR3 DNA reads TGTGCCAGCAGCTCCCGGGGGGTGACCCAGTACTTC.

This clonotype occurred many times. The rearrangement joins TRBV7-9 to TRBJ1-2, with D perhaps matching TRBD1 (5 bases). Trimming took 5 bases from V and 4 from J, leaving 23 bases between them. Germline CDR1 and CDR2: SEHNR and FQNEAQ (reference sequence). The CDR3 is 17 residues long. The CDR3 region has the DNA TGTGCCAGCAGCCCAAGCACTGGCCAGGGTCTTGGCTATGGCTACACCTTC. Translated, it gives CASSPSTGQGLGYGYTF.

This clonotype was detected many times. V gene TRBV12-3 or TRBV12-4 combines with J gene TRBJ2-5; unclear D gene. CDR3 length: 12 residues. Trimming left V 0 bases short and J 3 bases short, with 2 bases between. The CDR3 protein is CASSLAEETQYF. The CDR3, as DNA: TGTGCCAGCAGTTTAGCAGAAGAGACCCAGTACTTC.

Many counts were recorded for this clonotype. V and J are TRBV4-1 and TRBJ1-2; D is uncertain. Germline V CDR1 and CDR2: MGHRA, YSYEKL. Trimming removed 3 bases from V and 10 bases from J, with 15 bases in between. This CDR3 spans 13 amino acids. Here the CDR3 reads CASSHVSDWAYTF. The CDR3 DNA reads as TGCGCCAGCAGCCATGTATCAGACTGGGCCTACACCTTC.

About this clonotype itself: A much larger clone differs by one base, so this may be a read error. The chain links TRBV28 to TRBJ2-7; unclear D gene. Looked up from germline, CDR1 is MDHEN and CDR2 is SYDVKM. The CDR3 contains 14 residues. The germline V and J ends were trimmed by 1 base and 2 bases, with 9 bases remaining between them. CDR3 coding DNA: TGTGCCAGCAGTTTATTAGCCAATCCCTACGAGCAGTACTTC. Protein sequence: CASSLLANPYEQYF.

This chain connects TRBV6-1 to TRBJ2-1; maybe TRBD2 (6 bases). Between the trimmed V and J ends, which lost 5 bases and 2 bases, there was a span of 13 bases. Germline V gene data show CDR1 as MNHNS and CDR2 as SASEGT. The CDR3 runs 15 residues. The CDR3 loop reads CASSLTGVTYNEQFF. The CDR3 DNA is TGTGCCAGCAGTCTAACGGGAGTTACCTACAATGAGCAGTTCTTC.

This clonotype was observed a few times. The chain couples TRBV27 to TRBJ2-7; D might be TRBD1 (5 bases). Germline V lookup: CDR1 MNHEY, CDR2 SMNVEV (reference sequence). The CDR3 has 12 residues. V lost 3 bases and J 7 bases, leaving 10 bases between the germline ends. The DNA for the CDR3 is TGTGCCAGCAGTTTTTCAGGGCGGGAGCAGTACTTC. It encodes CASSFSGREQYF.

This clonotype was found many times. J is TRBJ1-1 and V is TRBV3-1; 7 bases agree with TRBD1. V trimming: 4 bases; J trimming: 7 bases; junction bases outside the gene matches: 3. Germline V gives CDR1 LGHDT, CDR2 YNNKEL (reference sequence). The length of the CDR3 is 12 residues. In DNA form, the CDR3 reads TGTGCCAGCAGCCGACAGGGCTTTGAAGCTTTCTTT. It yields the protein CASSRQGFEAFF. Combining the CDR3 with reference TRBV3-1 and TRBJ1-1 gives the whole variable domain DTAVSQTPKYLVTQMGNDKSIKCEQNLGHDTMYWYKQDSKKFLKIMFSYNNKELIINETVPNRFSPKSPDKAHLNLHINSLELGDSAVYFCASSRQGFEAFFGQGTRLTVV.

On this clonotype: This may stem from a read error, because a much larger clone lies one nucleotide away. As the CDR3 is not closed by the conserved phenylalanine or tryptophan, this likely results from a read error. The rearrangement uses TRBV7-9 and TRBJ2-3, with D possibly being TRBD2 (6 bases). Trimming cost V 5 bases and J 2 bases, with 14 bases left between them. Germline V gene data show CDR1 as SEHNR and CDR2 as FQNEAQ (reference sequence). CDR3 length: 15 residues. As DNA, the CDR3 is TGTGCCAGCAGCCCCGGTGCTAGCGTCACAGATACGCAGTATATT. The encoded protein is CASSPGASVTDTQYI.

This clonotype was recorded many times. V is TRBV30 and J is TRBJ2-7; 7 bases map to TRBD1. The germline V gene has CDR1 GTSNPN and CDR2 SVGIG (reference sequence). Trimming at V came to 3 bases and at J to 2 bases, leaving 4 bases not matched to a gene. There are 13 residues in the CDR3. In nucleotides, the CDR3 is TGTGCCTGGAGACGGACAGGAGCCTACGAGCAGTACTTC. This codes for CAWRRTGAYEQYF.